A selection of T cell receptor beta chains follows, all from one sample in a study of T-cell memory formation after mild COVID-19. TCRdb reprocessed the 5' RACE reads with MiXCR, giving one entry per CDR3 protein. The sample holds more than 110,000 distinct CDR3 sequences, more than 13% seen once. The sample taken for sequencing was PBMCs or a T cell subset sorted from them (not recorded which). Receptors were obtained from an adult woman who had mild COVID-19 (a few samples of this study predate the infection). Cell type and time point are not known. The CDR3 runs from the conserved cysteine through the conserved F or W. Fields, in order: V gene, J gene, clone size, D gene, CDR3 protein, CDR3 DNA. The D gene is left open where the match is weak. A row's size may be missing; if present it is once, few, many or a size class.

>TRBV20-1|TRBJ2-5|.|.
CSASPRLEGAFWGAQYF
TGCAGTGCTAGTCCTAGGTTGGAGGGGGCCTTCTGGGGGGCCCAGTACTTC
>TRBV7-9|TRBJ2-5|many|.
CASSLSGTIETQYF
TGTGCCAGCAGCTTATCGGGGACGATAGAGACCCAGTACTTC
>TRBV6-5|TRBJ1-2|.|.
CASSYWAGEHYGYTF
TGTGCCAGCAGTTACTGGGCAGGGGAGCACTATGGCTACACCTTC
>TRBV24-1|TRBJ2-1|.|TRBD2
CATSDSSGRDSYNEQFF
TGTGCCACCAGTGATTCTAGCGGGAGGGACTCCTACAATGAGCAGTTCTTC
>TRBV5-6|TRBJ2-3|few|TRBD2
CASRLAGGRDTQYF
TGTGCCTCCCGACTAGCGGGGGGCCGGGATACGCAGTATTTT
>TRBV10-3|TRBJ1-1|.|.
CAITSGNTEAFF
TGTGCCATCACCTCAGGGAACACTGAAGCTTTCTTT
>TRBV20-1|TRBJ2-3|few|TRBD2
CSASRSGRTDTQYF
TGCAGTGCTAGCCGCAGCGGGAGAACAGATACGCAGTATTTT
>TRBV7-9|TRBJ2-1|few|TRBD2
CASSPASGGNSYNEQFF
TGTGCCAGCAGCCCAGCTAGCGGGGGGAACTCCTACAATGAGCAGTTCTTC
>TRBV4-3|TRBJ2-7|few|TRBD2
CASSPAQAGGPQEQYF
TGCGCCAGCAGCCCGGCTCAAGCGGGAGGGCCTCAGGAGCAGTACTTC
>TRBV29-1|TRBJ1-4|few|TRBD1
CSVGGQNEKLFF
TGCAGCGTTGGGGGACAGAATGAAAAACTGTTTTTT
>TRBV12-3/TRBV12-4|TRBJ2-2|.|TRBD2
CASRLAWGGELFF
TGTGCCAGCCGACTAGCATGGGGCGGGGAGCTGTTTTTT
>TRBV5-6|TRBJ2-1|.|.
CASSLAASPYNEQFF
TGTGCCAGCAGCTTGGCGGCTAGCCCATACAATGAGCAGTTCTTC
>TRBV7-9|TRBJ2-2|.|.
CASSPRDSNTGELFF
TGTGCCAGCAGCCCCCGAGACAGTAACACCGGGGAGCTGTTTTTT
>TRBV18|TRBJ2-2|few|.
CASSPPYLTTGELFF
TGTGCCAGCTCACCACCGTACCTAACCACCGGGGAGCTGTTTTTT
>TRBV24-1|TRBJ2-3|few|TRBD2
CATSVQLAGGEDTQYF
TGTGCCACCAGTGTCCAACTAGCGGGGGGCGAGGATACGCAGTATTTT
>TRBV7-3|TRBJ2-1|few|.
CASSTDIFDEQFF
TGTGCCAGCAGCACCGATATCTTTGACGAGCAGTTCTTC
>TRBV19|TRBJ2-7|few|.
CASSFGKGYEQYF
TGTGCCAGTAGTTTCGGGAAGGGCTACGAGCAGTACTTC
>TRBV21-1|TRBJ2-5|few|.
CASSKFGSGLPGGETQYF
TGTGCCAGCAGCAAATTTGGAAGTGGACTACCGGGGGGAGAGACCCAGTACTTC
>TRBV29-1|TRBJ2-2|few|TRBD1
CSVDGTGGRSGELFF
TGCAGCGTCGATGGGACAGGGGGAAGGTCCGGGGAGCTGTTTTTT
>TRBV7-9|TRBJ2-3|many|TRBD2
CASSPEFTSGATTDTQYF
TGTGCCAGCAGCCCCGAATTCACTAGCGGGGCGACGACAGATACGCAGTATTTT
>TRBV12-3/TRBV12-4|TRBJ2-3|few|.
CASKELATDTQYF
TGTGCCAGCAAGGAACTAGCCACAGATACGCAGTATTTT
>TRBV12-3/TRBV12-4|TRBJ2-5|.|.
CASWGLEETQYF
TGTGCCAGCTGGGGGTTGGAAGAGACCCAGTACTTC
>TRBV29-1|TRBJ2-5|.|.
CSVEAPGQIQETQYF
TGCAGCGTTGAAGCCCCCGGGCAGATCCAAGAGACCCAGTACTTC
>TRBV7-2|TRBJ2-7|.|.
CASTLGQASYEQYF
TGTGCCAGCACCCTCGGGCAGGCCTCCTACGAGCAGTACTTC
>TRBV15|TRBJ1-5|few|.
CATSGDRYNQPQHF
TGTGCCACCAGCGGCGACAGATACAATCAGCCCCAGCATTTT
>TRBV7-9|TRBJ2-5|.|.
CASSTRLGPPNGQETQYF
TGTGCCAGCAGCACCCGTTTGGGGCCCCCGAACGGGCAAGAGACCCAGTACTTC
>TRBV12-3/TRBV12-4|TRBJ2-7|many|TRBD2
CASSSAGLAGGPLRVEQYF
TGTGCCAGCAGTTCGGCTGGACTAGCGGGGGGGCCTCTTCGAGTTGAGCAGTACTTC